The present T cell receptor (beta chain) was sequenced within a study of blood T cell repertoires in COVID-19. Overall study: The study drew acute and convalescent COVID-19 samples from the United States, Italy and Spain. The analysed material was cDNA or gDNA that came from T cells, B-cell-depleted T cells, or PBMCs.

V lost 5 bases, J lost 1 base, and 9 bases lay in between. The germline gives CDR1 SQVTM, CDR2 ANQGSEA. This CDR3 has 13 residues. Per the original data handling: Reference gene primer amplification gave estimated nucleated cell counts. Repertoires were generated with immunoSEQ multiplex PCR, while TCRdb's copy carries only in-frame clones and drops some. Clone size and V and J calls were adopted from that table, with D and trimming inferred from the DNA. Seen here are 20,000 or so clones, approximately 88% observed once, and the top ten hold 6%. This clonotype originated in a human donor in a cohort sampled during active COVID-19. Sequencing input: peripheral blood. The J gene is TRBJ2-1, the V gene TRBV29-1, with a possible D match to TRBD2 (5 bases). This CDR3 is CSVLSGSYNEQFF. The CDR3 nucleotides read TGCAGCGTTCTTTCGGGATCCTACAATGAGCAGTTCTTC.